The subject of this entry is one T cell receptor (beta chain). In the same sample, other DNA sequences code for this CDR3. This sample is part of a study of blood T cell repertoires in COVID-19. Study context: Sites in the United States, Italy and Spain provided acute and convalescent COVID-19 samples. T cells, B-cell-depleted T cells, or PBMCs provided the cDNA or gDNA that served as material.

Methods used by the authors: How many nucleated cells were present was estimated from reference gene primer amplification. Assay used: immunoSEQ multiplex PCR; TCRdb lists only in-frame clones, some missing. V and J calls plus clone size are reproduced from that table; the DNA served to infer D and trimming. The data contain approximately 210,000 clones, roughly 80% of them singletons. While infection was still active, Seattle patients were enrolled and then followed longitudinally. The specimen was peripheral blood. This sequence originates from a woman over 75 with COVID-19, enrolled during active disease.

CDR3 amino acids: CASSSQGGDTEAFF. Here the CDR3 DNA reads TGCGCCAGCAGCTCGCAGGGGGGAGACACTGAAGCTTTCTTT. This sequence joins TRBV5-1 and TRBJ1-1; 7 bases are shared with TRBD1. Germline CDR1 and CDR2: SGHRS and YFSETQ. Trimming at V came to 3 bases and at J to 3 bases, leaving 5 bases not matched to a gene. The CDR3 covers 14 residues. Full variable domain (rest looked up from reference TRBV5-1 and TRBJ1-1): KAGVTQTPRYLIKTRGQQVTLSCSPISGHRSVSWYQQTPGQGLQFLFEYFSETQRNKGNFPGRFSGRQFSNSRSEMNVSTLELGDSALYLCASSSQGGDTEAFFGQGTRLTVV.